The rows below give T cell receptor beta chains drawn from one sample of a study of T cells in tuberculosis. The repertoire was sequenced with immunoSEQ multiplex PCR; TCRdb's copy has only in-frame clones and lacks some. Here the sample spans tens of thousands of clones, about 90% being singletons. This specimen was PBMCs, taken at tuberculosis diagnosis. The source of these receptors is an adult with tuberculosis. Both conserved end residues are part of each CDR3. The D gene is left open where the match is weak. Part of the rows lack a size; the others show once, few, many or a class for expanded clones.

j_gene	d_gene	abundance	v_gene	CDR3nt	CDR3aa
TRBJ1-1	NA	NA	TRBV9	TGTGCCAGCAGCGTAGGGGCAGGGAGGAGCACTGAAGCTTTCTTT	CASSVGAGRSTEAFF
TRBJ2-2	NA	NA	TRBV7-3	TGTGCCAGCAGAACCGGCGCGGGGTCGAACACCGGGGAGCTGTTTTTT	CASRTGAGSNTGELFF
TRBJ2-3	TRBD2	NA	TRBV27	TGTGCCAGCAGTTCCACGCTACTAGCGGGAGGGTCAGATACGCAGTATTTT	CASSSTLLAGGSDTQYF
TRBJ2-7	TRBD2	NA	TRBV10-3	TGTGCCACCGCGGGGGTAGCGGGAAGCTCCTACGAGCAGTACTTC	CATAGVAGSSYEQYF
TRBJ2-7	TRBD2	NA	TRBV5-1	TGCGCCAGCAGCTTGACTAGCGGGCAGACATCGGGCTACGAGCAGTACTTC	CASSLTSGQTSGYEQYF
TRBJ2-5	NA	NA	TRBV14	TGTGCCAGCAGCCAAACCGACTGGATCCGACAAGAGACCCAGTACTTC	CASSQTDWIRQETQYF
TRBJ2-5	TRBD1	NA	TRBV7-2	TGTGCCAGCAGCTCCGGACAGGAGTTGGAGACCCAGTACTTC	CASSSGQELETQYF
TRBJ1-1	NA	NA	TRBV15	TGTGCCACCAGCAGAGATCAGGGGATGGAAGCTTTCTTT	CATSRDQGMEAFF
TRBJ1-1	NA	medium-sized	TRBV19	TGTGCCAGTAGTAGGCAGGCGAGCTATGAAGCTTTCTTT	CASSRQASYEAFF
TRBJ2-1	NA	NA	TRBV27	TGTGCCAGCAGTAACAGGAACAATGAGCAGTTCTTC	CASSNRNNEQFF
TRBJ2-7	NA	NA	TRBV27	TGTGCCAGCAGTTCCTACCTCAGCCGGGGGGCGCCCTACGAGCAGTACTTC	CASSSYLSRGAPYEQYF
TRBJ2-7	TRBD2	NA	TRBV7-2	TGTGCCAGCAGCTTCCTAGCGGATGGATACGAGCAGTACTTC	CASSFLADGYEQYF
TRBJ1-1	TRBD1	NA	TRBV11-2	TGTGCCAGCAGCCCAAGGGGGGGACAGGGTAACACTGAAGCTTTCTTT	CASSPRGGQGNTEAFF
TRBJ2-1	TRBD2	NA	TRBV5-5	TGTGCCAGCAGCTTCCTCAGTTGGACTAGCGGGTCAGGGGAGCAGTTCTTC	CASSFLSWTSGSGEQFF
TRBJ1-5	NA	few	TRBV7-6	TGTGCCAGCGGCATGAGTGGAGTCAGGGATCAGCCCCAGCATTTT	CASGMSGVRDQPQHF
TRBJ2-7	NA	NA	TRBV6-5	TGTGCCAGCAGTTCACTAGAGTCGGGCGAGCAGTACTTC	CASSSLESGEQYF
TRBJ1-3	TRBD1	NA	TRBV25-1	TGTGCCAGCCAAGCACCAGGGGGAGGAAACACCATATATTTT	CASQAPGGGNTIYF
TRBJ1-1	NA	NA	TRBV7-2	TGTGCCAGCAGCTTAGGTCCAGGGATGAACACTGAAGCTTTCTTT	CASSLGPGMNTEAFF
TRBJ1-5	NA	NA	TRBV7-8	TGTGCCAGCAGCCCCGTAGGGGGGGCGAGCAATCAGCCCCAGCATTTT	CASSPVGGASNQPQHF
TRBJ1-3	NA	NA	TRBV6-1	TGTGCCAGCAGTTCTGCTGGAAACACCATATATTTT	CASSSAGNTIYF
TRBJ2-7	TRBD1	NA	TRBV7-9	TGTGCCAGCAGCCAACTTCCAGGGGGAGAGCAGTACTTC	CASSQLPGGEQYF
TRBJ2-2	NA	NA	TRBV27	TGTGCCAGCGGGGGGGGGCGTACCGGGGAGCTGTTTTTT	CASGGGRTGELFF
TRBJ1-1	NA	once	TRBV7-8	TGTGCCAGCAGCCCAATCAACACTGAAGCTTTCTTT	CASSPINTEAFF
TRBJ1-1	TRBD1	NA	TRBV2	TGTGCCAGCAGTGAAATCAAGGTAGAGGGGGCGGGCACTGAAGCTTTCTTT	CASSEIKVEGAGTEAFF
TRBJ2-7	TRBD1	NA	TRBV11-2	TGTGCCAGCAGCTTAACAGGGGGGTCCTACGAGCAGTACTTC	CASSLTGGSYEQYF
TRBJ2-7	NA	NA	TRBV10-3	TGTGCCATCAAGGGGGGGTCCTACGAGCAGTACTTC	CAIKGGSYEQYF
TRBJ2-7	NA	NA	TRBV6-6	TGTGCCAGCAGTTACTCGGGGGACACCTACGAGCAGTACTTC	CASSYSGDTYEQYF
TRBJ2-1	NA	NA	TRBV4-2	TGTGCCAGCAGCCCTAAGACTAGTCTGCACCGTGAGCAGTTCTTC	CASSPKTSLHREQFF
TRBJ1-6	NA	NA	TRBV2	TGTGCCAGCAGCCGGAGACAGGTCAATTCACCCCTCCACTTT	CASSRRQVNSPLHF
TRBJ1-1	TRBD1	NA	TRBV11-2	TGTGCCAGCAGCACGAGCCTTGGACAGGGGGCAAGGAACACTGAAGCTTTCTTT	CASSTSLGQGARNTEAFF
TRBJ2-1	NA	NA	TRBV27	TGTGCCAGCAGTTTTACCCGGGGTGAGCAGTTCTTC	CASSFTRGEQFF
TRBJ2-7	TRBD1	NA	TRBV27	TGTGCCAGCAGTTTCGACAGGGGCCCATCCTACGAGCAGTACTTC	CASSFDRGPSYEQYF
TRBJ1-2	TRBD1	NA	TRBV28	TGTGCCAGCAGTTTGACAGGGAACCCCTATGGCTACACCTTC	CASSLTGNPYGYTF
TRBJ1-3	TRBD1	NA	TRBV7-2	TGTGCCAGCAGCTCACTACCGGGACAGCCTCCCAGCTCTGGAAACACCATATATTTT	CASSSLPGQPPSSGNTIYF
TRBJ1-1	TRBD1	NA	TRBV9	TGTGCCAGCAGCGTAGAGGGGCAGGGGGGAAACACTGAAGCTTTCTTT	CASSVEGQGGNTEAFF
TRBJ2-5	NA	NA	TRBV9	TGTGCCAGCAGCTCTTCAGGGATAGGAGAGACCCAGTACTTC	CASSSSGIGETQYF
TRBJ1-5	NA	NA	TRBV5-1	TGCGCCAGCAGCCCGGACCCAGGGAATCGTCAGCCCCAGCATTTT	CASSPDPGNRQPQHF
TRBJ2-1	TRBD1	NA	TRBV9	TGTGCCAGCAGCGTTTCAGGGGGCGCCCCCAATGAGCAGTTCTTC	CASSVSGGAPNEQFF
TRBJ1-1	TRBD1	NA	TRBV19	TGTGCCAGTAGGACTGGACAGGGACGTAGGGACACTGAAGCTTTCTTT	CASRTGQGRRDTEAFF
TRBJ1-2	NA	NA	TRBV18	TGTGCCAGCTCACCCGACGGGTTTTTCCTAAAAGTGTATGGCTACACCTTC	CASSPDGFFLKVYGYTF
TRBJ2-7	TRBD1	once	TRBV12-5	TGTGCTAGTGGTCGAATCATAACCGGGACAGGGGTCCACGAGCAGTACTTC	CASGRIITGTGVHEQYF
TRBJ2-1	TRBD2	NA	TRBV6-1	TGTGCCAGCAGTGACTGGACTAGCGCGGACAAGCAGTTCTTC	CASSDWTSADKQFF
TRBJ2-2	NA	NA	TRBV18	TGTGCCAGCTCACCAATGGTACAGGGTAACACCGGGGAGCTGTTTTTT	CASSPMVQGNTGELFF
TRBJ1-4	NA	once	TRBV5-5	TGTGCCAGCAGCTTGAAACAGGGTAATGAAAAACTGTTTTTT	CASSLKQGNEKLFF
TRBJ1-1	TRBD1	NA	TRBV10-3	TGTGCCATCAGGGGGACAGGGACGAACACTGAAGCTTTCTTT	CAIRGTGTNTEAFF
TRBJ2-3	TRBD1	NA	TRBV15	TGTGCCACCACACAGGGGACCACAGATACGCAGTATTTT	CATTQGTTDTQYF
TRBJ1-3	NA	NA	TRBV6-6	TGTGCCAGCAGTTACTCCGCCAGGCCCTCTGGAAACACCATATATTTT	CASSYSARPSGNTIYF
TRBJ2-1	NA	NA	TRBV7-8	TGTGCCAGCAGCTCTGACAGCTACAATGAGCAGTTCTTC	CASSSDSYNEQFF
TRBJ1-1	NA	NA	TRBV28	TGTGCCAGCAGTCTAAGACTAACAGGGATGGGTGAAGCTTTCTTT	CASSLRLTGMGEAFF
TRBJ2-2	TRBD1	NA	TRBV28	TGTGCCAGCAGAAGGGACAGGGCCGGGGAGCTGTTTTTT	CASRRDRAGELFF
TRBJ1-1	NA	NA	TRBV5-1	TGCGCCAGCAGCTTGCTTGGCCCCCTGAACACTGAAGCTTTCTTT	CASSLLGPLNTEAFF
TRBJ2-1	TRBD2	NA	TRBV10-2	TGCGCCAGCAGTGTATTGGCGCGGGGGAGCTCCTACAATGAGCAGTTCTTC	CASSVLARGSSYNEQFF
TRBJ2-7	TRBD2	NA	TRBV9	TGTGCCAGCAGCGTTGGGACTAGCGGGATCTACGAGCAGTACTTC	CASSVGTSGIYEQYF
TRBJ1-5	NA	NA	TRBV27	TGTGCCAGCAGTTACCAGGGCAACAATCAGCCCCAGCATTTT	CASSYQGNNQPQHF
TRBJ2-2	TRBD2	NA	TRBV25-1	TGTGCCAGCAGTGAATTTTGGCTAGCGGGAGCGAACACCGGGGAGCTGTTTTTT	CASSEFWLAGANTGELFF
TRBJ1-2	TRBD1	NA	TRBV2	TGTGCCAGCAGTTCCCGGACAGGGGAGGTATCTGATGGCTACACCTTC	CASSSRTGEVSDGYTF
TRBJ2-1	NA	once	TRBV5-1	TGCGCCAGCAGCTTGGCCGGTCCCCTGCAGGGGATCGTTAGGTACAATGAGCAGTTCTTC	CASSLAGPLQGIVRYNEQFF
TRBJ1-1	NA	NA	TRBV7-9	TGTGCCAGCAGATATACAGAGAACACTGAAGCTTTCTTT	CASRYTENTEAFF
TRBJ2-7	TRBD2	NA	TRBV4-1	TGCGCCAGCAGCCCCTTAGCGGGAGGGGGCTCCTACGAGCAGTACTTC	CASSPLAGGGSYEQYF